A selection of T cell receptor beta chains follows, all from one sample in a study of T cell repertoires in cytomegalovirus infection. TCRdb reprocessed the reads with MiXCR, giving one entry per CDR3 protein. The sample consists of approximately 160,000 distinct CDR3 sequences, roughly 15% of them appearing once. Material for sequencing was CD8+ T cells from PBMCs. These receptors all stem from a human donor in good health (CMV status not recorded). Some clones in this sample may be carry-over from other donors' samples. Both conserved end residues are part of each CDR3. The D gene is left open where the match is weak. Expanded clones get a size class; other rows say once, few or many, or leave the size out.

cdr3_nt: TGTGCCAGCAGTCTTCCGGGCCGCTCCTACGAGCAGTACTTC; cdr3_aa: CASSLPGRSYEQYF; v_call: TRBV28; d_call: .; j_call: TRBJ2-7; clone_size: .
cdr3_nt: TGTGCCAGCAGTATAGGACTAGCGAGCTCCTACGAGCAGTACTTC; cdr3_aa: CASSIGLASSYEQYF; v_call: TRBV6-6; d_call: TRBD2; j_call: TRBJ2-7; clone_size: .
cdr3_nt: TGTGCCAGCAGCGCCCGAGGACAGGGGCCGGGCGAGCAGTACTTC; cdr3_aa: CASSARGQGPGEQYF; v_call: TRBV9; d_call: TRBD1; j_call: TRBJ2-7; clone_size: .
cdr3_nt: TGTGCCAGCAGCCAGAACTCCTACGAGCAGTACTTC; cdr3_aa: CASSQNSYEQYF; v_call: TRBV14; d_call: .; j_call: TRBJ2-7; clone_size: few
cdr3_nt: TGTGCCAGCAGCTCCAAGGGGGGGGATCAGCCCCAGCATTTT; cdr3_aa: CASSSKGGDQPQHF; v_call: TRBV7-9; d_call: .; j_call: TRBJ1-5; clone_size: few
cdr3_nt: TGTGCCAGCAGCCAGGGACAGGGGGGAACTGAAGCTTTCTTT; cdr3_aa: CASSQGQGGTEAFF; v_call: TRBV7-9; d_call: TRBD1; j_call: TRBJ1-1; clone_size: few
cdr3_nt: TGTGCCAGCAGTTTGGGGGCTAGCGGGAGTAATGAGCAGTTCTTC; cdr3_aa: CASSLGASGSNEQFF; v_call: TRBV28; d_call: TRBD2; j_call: TRBJ2-1; clone_size: few
cdr3_nt: TGTGCCAGCAGCTTATATCGGGGGCCCGACACTGAAGCTTTCTTT; cdr3_aa: CASSLYRGPDTEAFF; v_call: TRBV11-2; d_call: .; j_call: TRBJ1-1; clone_size: many
cdr3_nt: TGTGCCAGTAGTAGAGACAGGGGCCGATTCCGATACGAGCAGTACTTC; cdr3_aa: CASSRDRGRFRYEQYF; v_call: TRBV19; d_call: TRBD1; j_call: TRBJ2-7; clone_size: .
cdr3_nt: TGTGCCAGCAGCTTAGTGGGCCAGGGAAATACGTTGGAGACCCAGTACTTC; cdr3_aa: CASSLVGQGNTLETQYF; v_call: TRBV7-9; d_call: .; j_call: TRBJ2-5; clone_size: few
cdr3_nt: TGTGCCAGCAGCTTCTTCGGGGGAGGCCCAAAATACGAGCAGTACTTC; cdr3_aa: CASSFFGGGPKYEQYF; v_call: TRBV7-2; d_call: .; j_call: TRBJ2-7; clone_size: many
cdr3_nt: TGTGCCAGCAGCCAGGGGGCCGGCTACGAGCAGTACTTC; cdr3_aa: CASSQGAGYEQYF; v_call: TRBV7-6; d_call: TRBD1; j_call: TRBJ2-7; clone_size: few
cdr3_nt: TGTGCCAGCAGCGTAGCTAGCGGGAGGGCCTTTCATGAGCAGTTCTTC; cdr3_aa: CASSVASGRAFHEQFF; v_call: TRBV9; d_call: TRBD2; j_call: TRBJ2-1; clone_size: .
cdr3_nt: TGTGCCAGCAGCTCCGGGGGCTGGGCGAACTATGGCTACACCTTC; cdr3_aa: CASSSGGWANYGYTF; v_call: TRBV7-2; d_call: .; j_call: TRBJ1-2; clone_size: .
cdr3_nt: TGTGCCAGCAGAGGGACAGGAAGCTCCTACGAGCAGTACTTC; cdr3_aa: CASRGTGSSYEQYF; v_call: TRBV12-3/TRBV12-4; d_call: TRBD1; j_call: TRBJ2-7; clone_size: .
cdr3_nt: TGTGCCAGCAGCCAAGGAGTGGGTATGAATGAGCAGTTCTTC; cdr3_aa: CASSQGVGMNEQFF; v_call: TRBV14; d_call: .; j_call: TRBJ2-1; clone_size: few
cdr3_nt: TGCAGTGCTAGGTGGACAACGCGGCCGAACACTGAAGCTTTCTTT; cdr3_aa: CSARWTTRPNTEAFF; v_call: TRBV20-1; d_call: .; j_call: TRBJ1-1; clone_size: .
cdr3_nt: TGCAGTGCTCCGGGACTAGCGGGAGACCGGTCCTACAATGAGCAGTTCTTC; cdr3_aa: CSAPGLAGDRSYNEQFF; v_call: TRBV20-1; d_call: TRBD2; j_call: TRBJ2-1; clone_size: .
cdr3_nt: TGTGCCAGCAGCTCAAGGGACAGGTTCCAAGAGACCCAGTACTTC; cdr3_aa: CASSSRDRFQETQYF; v_call: TRBV7-2; d_call: TRBD1; j_call: TRBJ2-5; clone_size: few
cdr3_nt: TGTGCCAGCAGCCAAGATTGGGGATCACCCCTCCACTTT; cdr3_aa: CASSQDWGSPLHF; v_call: TRBV14; d_call: .; j_call: TRBJ1-6; clone_size: few
cdr3_nt: TGTGCCAGCAGTTACAGGAGAGGGGCGAGGTCCTACGAGCAGTACTTC; cdr3_aa: CASSYRRGARSYEQYF; v_call: TRBV6-2/TRBV6-3; d_call: .; j_call: TRBJ2-7; clone_size: few